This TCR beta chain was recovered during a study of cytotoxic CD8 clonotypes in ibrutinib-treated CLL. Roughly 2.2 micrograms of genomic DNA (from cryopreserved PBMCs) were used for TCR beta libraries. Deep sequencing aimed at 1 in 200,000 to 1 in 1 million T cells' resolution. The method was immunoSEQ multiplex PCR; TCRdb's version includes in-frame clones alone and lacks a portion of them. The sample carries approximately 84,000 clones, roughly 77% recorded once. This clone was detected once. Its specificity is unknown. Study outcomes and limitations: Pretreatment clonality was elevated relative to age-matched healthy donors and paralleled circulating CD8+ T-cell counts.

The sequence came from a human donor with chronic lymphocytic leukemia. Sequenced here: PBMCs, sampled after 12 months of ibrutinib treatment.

The CDR3 DNA is TGCGCCAGCAGCCAAGAGGGGGCGGGGGGCGGCACAGATACGCAGTATTTT. Residues: CASSQEGAGGGTDTQYF. J is TRBJ2-3 and V is TRBV4-1; 8 bases agree with TRBD2. V shed 0 bases, J shed 1 base, and the junction held 6 bases outside the gene matches. The CDR3 length is 17 residues. Looked up from germline, CDR1 is MGHRA and CDR2 is YSYEKL.